This T cell receptor (beta chain) was identified in a study of shared clonotypes between healthy human individuals. Some clones are missing from TCRdb's copy, which holds only in-frame ones; the method was immunoSEQ multiplex PCR. The profile covers around 1,900,000 clones, with around 93% appearing a single time and about 1.7% taken by the ten largest. Per the germline V gene, CDR1 is LNHDA and CDR2 is SQIVND (reference sequence). Between the trimmed V and J ends, which lost 6 bases and 3 bases, there was a span of 9 bases. CDR3 length equals 13 residues. Naive-designated CD8 cells lacked CD45RO, were positively enriched for CCR7, and omitted terminally differentiated effector memory CD45RA+ cells. HIV-negative, healthy adults without recent acute infections or vaccinations were the donors.

The specimen was naive CD8+ T cells from PBMCs. The receptor was isolated from a man younger than 35 in good health. Some clones in this sample may be carry-over from other donors' samples. The J gene is TRBJ1-5, the V gene TRBV19; D is ambiguous. CDR3 coding DNA: TGTGCCAGTAGATACGGTATCAATCAGCCCCAGCATTTT. This translates into CASRYGINQPQHF.